This TCR beta chain came from a study of T cells expressing NK-cell markers. Points on this clonotype: Its antigen is not identified.

Whole-study results and caveats: Dominance of the CD3+CD56-NKG2C+ fraction by these clonotypes also held in several donors.

The CDR3 length is 13 residues. Per the germline V gene, CDR1 is SQVTM and CDR2 is ANQGSEA. What made the TCR beta cDNA was 5'RACE template switching with UMIs. Reanalyzing the 5' RACE reads, TCRdb keeps one entry per CDR3 protein, without DNA. The specimen's table records 150,000 or so distinct CDR3 sequences. The J gene is TRBJ2-3, the V gene TRBV29-1; TCRdb calls TRBD2, which cannot be checked without DNA. The TCR was taken from a woman between 18 and 69 years old in good health. The sequenced sample was blood T cells: a sorted CD56 or NKG2C T cell subset, CD4+ or CD8+ T cells, or bulk PBMC T cells (not recorded which). The chain's CDR3 is CSVGASGRDTQYF.